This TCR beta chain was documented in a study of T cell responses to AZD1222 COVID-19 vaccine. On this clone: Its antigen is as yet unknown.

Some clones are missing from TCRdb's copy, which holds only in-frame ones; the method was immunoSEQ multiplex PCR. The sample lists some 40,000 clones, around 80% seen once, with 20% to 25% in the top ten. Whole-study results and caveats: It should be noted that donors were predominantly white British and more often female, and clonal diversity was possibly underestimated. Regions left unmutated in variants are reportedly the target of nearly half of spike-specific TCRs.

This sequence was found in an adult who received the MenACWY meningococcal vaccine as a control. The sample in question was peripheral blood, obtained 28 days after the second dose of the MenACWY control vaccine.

CDR3 nucleotide sequence: TGTGCCAGCAGCAAGGACAGGCCAAATCAGCCCCAGCATTTT. The encoded protein is CASSKDRPNQPQHF. The rearrangement uses TRBV6-5 and TRBJ1-5; 7 bases are shared with TRBD1. CDR1 and CDR2 (germline): MNHEY, SVGAGI. This CDR3 is 14 amino acids long. With V trimmed by 6 bases and J by 4 bases, 6 bases remained unmatched.